This T cell receptor (beta chain) was observed in a study of cytomegalovirus exposure and HLA in healthy donors. With respect to this clone: Its antigen is as yet unknown.

Findings and limits, study-wide: The presence/absence work took it that sequencing depth was about the same across donors.

V shed 6 bases and J 11 bases; nucleotides not matched to a gene: 16. Germline V CDR1 and CDR2: LNHDA, SQIVND (reference sequence). This CDR3 spans 15 amino acids. 13 Jbeta primers and 60 Vbeta primers were used for the PCR. In the original analysis: Later work found 65 million to 100 million unique TCR beta chains, with 9.5 million to 11 million shared. Libraries were prepared by immunoSEQ multiplex PCR; TCRdb keeps only in-frame clonotypes and omits some of them. D and trimming were read from the DNA, whereas the V and J calls and clone size are those reported in that table. This sample yields approximately 190,000 clones, of which roughly 80% are seen a single time; roughly 6.3% belongs to the top ten.

The sequence was collected from a man aged 40-49 years in good health and CMV-seropositive. The gene calls are TRBV19 and TRBJ1-5; 7 bases map to TRBD1. The sample comprised PBMCs. The CDR3 sequence: CASRPRLGTASAQHF. For the CDR3, the DNA is TGTGCCAGTAGACCTCGATTGGGGACAGCGAGCGCCCAGCATTTT.